The 2 T cell receptor beta chains reported below all come from one sample, sequenced in a study of long-term antiretroviral therapy in people with HIV. Running of the v3.0 immunoSEQ assay took place at survey level. Here immunoSEQ multiplex PCR was the method, and the copy in TCRdb shows in-frame clones only, minus some. Counted here are tens of thousands of clones, 80% occurring once; the ten biggest clones make up approximately 7%. The material sequenced was unsorted PBMCs, taken 0.3 years after starting antiretroviral therapy. The receptors here all came from a middle-aged man with HIV.

The chain carries TRBV14 and TRBJ1-2; weak D call: TRBD1 (6 bases). The CDR3 spans 16 residues. Per germline, CDR1 SGHDN and CDR2 FVKESK. V was clipped by 4 bases and J by 8 bases, with 23 bases between them. CDR3: CASSLALAGANLGYTF. The CDR3 nucleotides are TGTGCCAGCAGCCTGGCCCTGGCAGGGGCCAACCTCGGCTACACCTTC.

This clone was counted a single time. The chain is built from TRBV18 and TRBJ2-7, with D possibly being TRBD1 (6 bases). V lost 4 bases, J lost 5 bases, and 21 bases lay in between. Germline CDR1 is KGHSH and CDR2 is LQKENI. CDR3 length: 16 amino acids. The CDR3 is CASSQSSPRGKDEQYF. Written as DNA, the CDR3 is TGTGCCAGCTCACAAAGTTCCCCCAGGGGTAAGGACGAGCAGTACTTC.